A single TCR beta chain is shown here with its context. Study processing details: Researchers report that nucleated cell counts were estimated from reference gene primer amplification. Libraries were prepared by immunoSEQ multiplex PCR; TCRdb keeps only in-frame clonotypes and omits some of them. V, J and clone size are those of that table, while D and trimming were read from the DNA. This sample yields around 56,000 clones, of which around 89% are seen a single time; roughly 20% belongs to the top ten. This entry belongs to a study of blood T cell repertoires in COVID-19. Study-level background: COVID-19 samples, acute and convalescent, were from the United States, Italy and Spain. T cells, B-cell-depleted T cells, or PBMCs supplied cDNA or gDNA.

The CDR3 loop spans 14 amino acids. V was trimmed by 0 bases and J by 5 bases, leaving 10 bases between them. Germline loops: CDR1 MNHEY, CDR2 SVGAGI. The sequenced sample was peripheral blood. The source of this sequence is a human donor in a cohort sampled during active COVID-19. V is TRBV6-5 and J is TRBJ1-2; no reliable D call. In DNA, the CDR3 is TGTGCCAGCAGTTACTCGAGGAGTTGGTATGGCTACACCTTC. It yields the protein CASSYSRSWYGYTF.